This TCR beta chain stems from a study of cytotoxic CD8 clonotypes in ibrutinib-treated CLL. Notes on the study in general: Clonality was higher at ibrutinib response and returned toward baseline at progression.

The CDR3 covers 20 residues. Germline V gives CDR1 SGHTA, CDR2 FQGTGA. V lost 0 bases and J lost 4, with 24 bases in between. Regarding this clone: Antigen: not known.

Using immunoSEQ multiplex PCR, the repertoire was profiled, and TCRdb retains in-frame clones only, with some absent. The sample shows 300,000 or so clones, roughly two thirds of them seen only once. The rearrangement links TRBV7-3 to TRBJ2-2; TRBD1 might be the D (5 bases). The sample in question was PBMCs, obtained after 36 months of ibrutinib treatment. The receptor's source is a human donor with chronic lymphocytic leukemia. Here the CDR3 reads CASSLTQSRWAGNFTGELFF. Here the CDR3 DNA reads TGTGCCAGCAGCTTAACTCAGTCTCGATGGGCAGGGAACTTCACCGGGGAGCTGTTTTTT. The entire variable domain, with the rest obtained from reference TRBV7-3 and TRBJ2-2, is as follows: GAGVSQTPSNKVTEKGKYVELRCDPISGHTALYWYRQSLGQGPEFLIYFQGTGAADDSGLPNDRFFAVRPEGSVSTLKIQRTERGDSAVYLCASSLTQSRWAGNFTGELFFGEGSRLTVL.